This TCR beta chain was identified during a study of T cell repertoires in cytomegalovirus infection. The germline CDR1 and CDR2 sequences are LNHNV and YYDKDF (reference sequence). The CDR3 is 15 amino acids. The J segment lost 2 bases and the V segment lost 4 bases, leaving 5 bases of the junction unmatched. MiXCR, applied by TCRdb to the reads, yields one record per CDR3 protein. This table holds 650,000 to 900,000 distinct CDR3 sequences, about 27% found once. This clonotype was detected a few times. Its specificity is not known. The sample consisted of cultured CD8+ T cells from PBMCs, taken from culture after CMV antigen stimulation. The chain employs TRBV15 and TRBJ2-4, with 7 bases identical to TRBD1. The TCR was taken from a human donor in good health (CMV status not recorded). Some clones in this sample may be carry-over from other donors' samples. The CDR3: CATSIQGIPKNIQYF. CDR3 DNA sequence: TGTGCCACCAGCATACAGGGGATCCCCAAAAACATTCAGTACTTC.